Listed below are T cell receptor beta chains from one sample, sequenced in a study of blood T cells in healthy people across ages. MiXCR was run by TCRdb on the 5' RACE reads, yielding one entry per CDR3 protein. The sample yields 650,000 to 700,000 distinct CDR3 sequences, 32% seen once. The sample comprised blood. The receptors were gathered from a woman over 75 in good health. Each CDR3 is given with its conserved first and last residue. A D gene is named only where the DNA matches it firmly. Clone size is shown for a subset of rows, as once, few, many or a class of expanded clone.

CDR3 DNA,CDR3 protein,V gene,clone size,J gene,D gene
TGCAGTGCTAGAGAACTGCAGGGCGGCACTGAAGCTTTCTTT,CSARELQGGTEAFF,TRBV20-1,many,TRBJ1-1,NA
TGCAGTGCTAGAGCACTGGCCGTGGGCGGGGGGACCAAACCCTACACAGATACGCAGTATTTT,CSARALAVGGGTKPYTDTQYF,TRBV20-1,many,TRBJ2-3,TRBD2
TGTGCCAGCAGCTTAAACTCCGGGACAGGGGGAGATACGCAGTATTTT,CASSLNSGTGGDTQYF,TRBV7-3,many,TRBJ2-3,TRBD1
TGCAGTGCTAGATCCCCGAGAGAGACCCAGTACTTC,CSARSPRETQYF,TRBV20-1,many,TRBJ2-5,NA
TGTGCCAGCAGTTACTTGGGGGCGCGAGGCTACACCTTC,CASSYLGARGYTF,TRBV6-5,many,TRBJ1-2,NA
TGTGCCAGCAGTTACTCTCCAGGGGCTAGCGGGGGGCCGTACCAAGAGACCCAGTACTTC,CASSYSPGASGGPYQETQYF,TRBV6-2/TRBV6-3,few,TRBJ2-5,TRBD2
TGTGCCAGCAGTTTAGCGCACCGGGGATCCGGAGATACGCAGTATTTT,CASSLAHRGSGDTQYF,TRBV12-3/TRBV12-4,many,TRBJ2-3,NA
TGTGTCAGCAGTAGCCAGTCCTCCTACGAGCAGTACTTC,CVSSSQSSYEQYF,TRBV6-1,few,TRBJ2-7,NA
TGTGCCAGCAGCAAGAACCCCCACCAGAACACTGAAGCTTTCTTT,CASSKNPHQNTEAFF,TRBV5-5,few,TRBJ1-1,NA
TGTGCCAGCAGTTACGGGGCAGGGAATTCACCCCTCCACTTT,CASSYGAGNSPLHF,TRBV6-5,many,TRBJ1-6,NA
TGCGCCAGCAGCTTGGCCAGGGAGAATGGCTACACCTTC,CASSLARENGYTF,TRBV5-1,many,TRBJ1-2,NA
TGTGCCAGCAGCTCGTTAACAGGGGGCCTCCGCTATGGCTACACCTTC,CASSSLTGGLRYGYTF,TRBV7-9,many,TRBJ1-2,TRBD1
TGTGCCAGCAGCCTGCCTTCTTCACAAGAGACCCAGTACTTC,CASSLPSSQETQYF,TRBV5-6,few,TRBJ2-5,NA
TGTGCCAGCAGGGGGGCTGACAGGGGGACCGGGGAGCTGTTTTTT,CASRGADRGTGELFF,TRBV28,NA,TRBJ2-2,TRBD1
TGCGCCAGCAGCATCAGCGGGGGGCCCCCCTACGAGCAGTACTTC,CASSISGGPPYEQYF,TRBV5-1,many,TRBJ2-7,TRBD2
TGCAGCGCCGAAACCCGGGCGGATGAGCAGTACTTC,CSAETRADEQYF,TRBV29-1,NA,TRBJ2-5,NA
TGCGCCAGCAGCCGGGAGGAAAGTTCCGGCACCTATTACGAGCAGTACTTC,CASSREESSGTYYEQYF,TRBV4-1,many,TRBJ2-7,NA
TGTGCCACCTCCTGGGGGGGCCAGCCCTACGAGCAGTACTTC,CATSWGGQPYEQYF,TRBV27,NA,TRBJ2-7,NA
TGTGCCAGCAGCTTAGAGGGCCCTCGTGGCTACACCTTC,CASSLEGPRGYTF,TRBV7-9,NA,TRBJ1-2,NA
TGTGCCAGCAGCTTAGTAAGACGGTTTACCTACGAGCAGTACTTC,CASSLVRRFTYEQYF,TRBV7-2,NA,TRBJ2-7,NA
TGTGCCAGCAGCCCGTCCGGGACAGGGGCGTACGAGCAGTACTTC,CASSPSGTGAYEQYF,TRBV7-9,few,TRBJ2-7,TRBD1
TGTGCCAGCAGCTTCGGACAGGGAAAAGAGACCCAGTTCTTC,CASSFGQGKETQFF,TRBV5-6,NA,TRBJ2-1,TRBD1
TGCGCCAGCAGCTGGGGTGGGGTCGAGGTCGACGAGCAGTACTTC,CASSWGGVEVDEQYF,TRBV5-1,NA,TRBJ2-7,NA
TGTGCCCGCAGTCCAGACAGGTGGAACTATGGCTACACCTTC,CARSPDRWNYGYTF,TRBV6-5,few,TRBJ1-2,NA
TGTGCCAGCAGGGGACTAGCGGGTGACCAAGAGACCCAGTACTTC,CASRGLAGDQETQYF,TRBV2,NA,TRBJ2-5,TRBD2
TGTGCCAGCTCACCACGCGAATACAATGAGCAGTTCTTC,CASSPREYNEQFF,TRBV18,many,TRBJ2-1,NA
TGTGCCAGCAGCTTAGTTCTCGATGGTAAGAGACCCTACGAGCAGTACTTC,CASSLVLDGKRPYEQYF,TRBV11-2,NA,TRBJ2-7,NA
TGTGCCAGCAGCTTGCCGGGTGGAACCACTGAAGCTTTCTTT,CASSLPGGTTEAFF,TRBV5-4,once,TRBJ1-1,NA
TGTGCCGGTGGGAACACCGGGGAGCTGTTTTTT,CAGGNTGELFF,TRBV19,few,TRBJ2-2,NA